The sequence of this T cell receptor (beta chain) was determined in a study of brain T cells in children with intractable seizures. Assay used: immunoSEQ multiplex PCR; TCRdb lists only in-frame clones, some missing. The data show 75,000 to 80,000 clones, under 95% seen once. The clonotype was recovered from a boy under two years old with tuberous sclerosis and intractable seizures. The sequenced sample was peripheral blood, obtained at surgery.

The CDR3 region has the DNA TGTGCCAGCAGCCTTGGGGGCTTGGCTGAAGCTTTCTTT. Translation gives CASSLGGLAEAFF. J is TRBJ1-1 and V is TRBV28; D perhaps matches TRBD1 (6 bases). The CDR3 has 13 amino acids. V was trimmed by 6 bases and J by 6 bases, leaving 14 bases between them. In germline, CDR1 is MDHEN, CDR2 SYDVKM. Based on the CDR3 plus reference TRBV28 and TRBJ1-1, the full variable domain is DVKVTQSSRYLVKRTGEKVFLECVQDMDHENMFWYRQDPGLGLRLIYFSYDVKMKEKGDIPEGYSVSREKKERFSLILESASTNQTSMYLCASSLGGLAEAFFGQGTRLTVV.